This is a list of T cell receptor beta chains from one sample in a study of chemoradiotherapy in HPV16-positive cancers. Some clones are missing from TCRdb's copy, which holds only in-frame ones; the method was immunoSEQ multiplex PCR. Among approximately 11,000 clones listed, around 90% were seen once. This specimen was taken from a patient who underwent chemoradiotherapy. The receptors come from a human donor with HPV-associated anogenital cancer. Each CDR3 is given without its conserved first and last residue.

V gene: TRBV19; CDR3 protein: ASSQQDRQNEQY
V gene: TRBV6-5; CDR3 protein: ASSSGQGETQY
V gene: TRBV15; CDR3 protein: ATSRLIDRANQPQH
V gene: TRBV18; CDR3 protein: ASSLILAGGYNEQF
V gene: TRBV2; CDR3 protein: ASTAAYEQY
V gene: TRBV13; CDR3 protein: ASSLRLGEQY
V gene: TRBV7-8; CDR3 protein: ASSPDRGLGETQY
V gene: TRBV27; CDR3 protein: ASSLTLYNEQF
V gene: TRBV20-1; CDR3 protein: SARVRYEQY
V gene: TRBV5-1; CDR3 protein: ASSPAGQGARKLF
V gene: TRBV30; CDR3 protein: AWSGGGPNEQF
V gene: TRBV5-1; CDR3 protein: ASSLGPGGYEQY
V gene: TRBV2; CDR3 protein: ASSARTDQPQH
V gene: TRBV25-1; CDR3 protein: ASSEPGLAPYNEQF
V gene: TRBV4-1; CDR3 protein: ASSLPYSPLH
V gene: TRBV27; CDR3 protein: ASRGGQADTQY
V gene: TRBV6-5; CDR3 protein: ASSLGRGSGELF
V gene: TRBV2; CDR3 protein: ASSPTGSNTEAF
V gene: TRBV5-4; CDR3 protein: ASSVPTSGTSYEQY
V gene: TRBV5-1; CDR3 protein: ASSPVIQGTGEQY
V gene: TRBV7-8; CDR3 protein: ASSLDTRGSYGYT
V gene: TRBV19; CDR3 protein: ASSSGGSREPQH
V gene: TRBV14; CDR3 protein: ASSYSYEQY
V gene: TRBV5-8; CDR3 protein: ASSRGQGFYEQY
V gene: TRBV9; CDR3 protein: ASSPLAEPYNEQF
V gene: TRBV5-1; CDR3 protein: ASSLEPPGAPPGELF
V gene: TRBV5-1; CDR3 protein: ASSLAIQESPLH
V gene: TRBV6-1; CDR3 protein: ASRRQGAKNQPQH
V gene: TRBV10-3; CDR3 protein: ATRGPTGSGTGELF
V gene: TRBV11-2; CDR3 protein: ASSRTGANVLT
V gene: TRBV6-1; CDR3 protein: ASKIRGPSPEQY
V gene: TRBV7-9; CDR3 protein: ASSRLGGTYEQY
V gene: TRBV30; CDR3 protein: AWRRGRGTGKAF
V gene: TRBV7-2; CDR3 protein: ASSLDGRTPQH
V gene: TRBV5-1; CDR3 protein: ASSTDPGLAGEQF
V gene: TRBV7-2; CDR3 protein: ASSAINNNSPLH
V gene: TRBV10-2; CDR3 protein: ASSELAGARGRTQY
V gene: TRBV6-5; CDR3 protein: ASRPRTVGYGYT
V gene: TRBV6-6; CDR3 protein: ASSGAAGVLEEQY
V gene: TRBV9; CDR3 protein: ASSDRDGTFPGNTIY